Presented here are 9 T cell receptor beta chains from one specimen sequenced in a study of cytomegalovirus exposure and HLA in healthy donors (dated 2017 in TCRdb). Libraries came from the immunoSEQ multiplex PCR assay. The multiplex PCR relied on a mix of 60 forward primers for TCR Vbeta segments and 13 reverse primers for TCR Jbeta segments. The source is immuneACCESS, and TCRdb retained only in-frame sequences with V and J called. Part of the clones is not carried over; for the studies checked, unresolved V genes explain less than half of this, and the remainder is unexplained. Across this sample there are over 130,000 clones, with over 75% seen only once. More than 0.5% of the sample goes to the ten largest clones. Sequenced sample: PBMCs. The receptors were sampled from a woman in her 40s in good health and CMV-seronegative.

The chain couples TRBV7-8 to TRBJ1-2, with D unresolved. V was shortened by 5 bases and J by 8 bases, with 9 bases between the two germline ends. The germline gives CDR1 SGHVS, CDR2 FQNEAQ. This CDR3 has 11 amino acids. The DNA of the CDR3 is TGTGCCAGCAGCCGAGGAGTGGGCTACACCTTC. It encodes CASSRGVGYTF.

The V call is TRBV2, the J call TRBJ2-7; D is possibly TRBD1 (5 bases). Trimming removed 0 bases at V and 4 bases at J, with 19 bases between. CDR3 length equals 17 residues. Germline V gene sequence: CDR1 SNHLY, CDR2 FYNNEI. The CDR3 coding sequence is TGTGCCAGCAGTGAAGCCCCAGGGTTGGTGGTGGAATACGAGCAGTACTTC. Translating gives CASSEAPGLVVEYEQYF.

V is TRBV7-9 and J is TRBJ2-1, with D possibly TRBD2 on 6 matching bases. V was clipped by 5 bases and J by 7 bases, with 9 bases between them. Germline V gene lookup returns CDR1 SEHNR and CDR2 FQNEAQ (reference sequence). This CDR3 region has 12 residues. CDR3 amino acids: CASSPTRNEQFF. The CDR3 nucleotides are TGTGCCAGCAGCCCGACTAGGAATGAGCAGTTCTTC.

The chain has TRBV7-2 and TRBJ2-5; tentatively, D is TRBD2 (6 bases). CDR1 is SGHTA and CDR2 is FQGNSA in the germline V gene. The CDR3 totals 13 residues. Trimming took off 4 bases at V and 3 bases at J, with 9 bases between the two ends. The CDR3 protein is CASSSIAEETQYF. For the CDR3, the DNA is TGTGCCAGCAGCTCCATAGCGGAAGAGACCCAGTACTTC. Full variable domain (rest looked up from reference TRBV7-2 and TRBJ2-5): GAGVSQSPSNKVTEKGKDVELRCDPISGHTALYWYRQSLGQGLEFLIYFQGNSAPDKSGLPSDRFSAERTGGSVSTLTIQRTQQEDSAVYLCASSSIAEETQYFGPGTRLLVL.

This chain connects TRBV5-1 to TRBJ2-1; perhaps TRBD2 as D (6 bases). CDR3 length equals 14 residues. Looked up from germline, CDR1 is SGHRS and CDR2 is YFSETQ. The ends were cut back, 9 bases at V and 2 bases at J, with 15 bases in the middle. The CDR3 protein is CATSTGSAYNEQFF. Here the CDR3 DNA reads TGCGCCACCTCAACCGGGAGCGCCTACAATGAGCAGTTCTTC.

In DNA form, the CDR3 reads TGTGCCAGCAGCTTAGAAGCGCAGTTCTTC. As protein: CASSLEAQFF. This chain links TRBV7-9 with TRBJ2-1, with D hard to call. The CDR3 totals 10 residues. The V gene lost 1 base and the J gene lost 12 bases, with 4 bases spanning the gap. CDR1 SEHNR and CDR2 FQNEAQ come from the germline V gene (reference sequence).

The chain joins TRBV4-1 to TRBJ2-7; 9 nucleotides match TRBD2. Trimming took 5 bases from V and 4 from J; bases not matched to a gene: 0. Germline-derived CDR1 and CDR2 are MGHRA and YSYEKL. The CDR3 totals 12 residues. CDR3 residues: CASSAGGYEQYF. CDR3 coding DNA: TGCGCCAGCAGCGCGGGGGGGTACGAGCAGTACTTC.

This clone is a singleton in its sample. V is TRBV6-6 and J is TRBJ1-2, with D perhaps matching TRBD1 (6 bases). Trimming pared 6 bases from V and 4 bases from J, leaving 12 bases between. This CDR3 comprises 13 residues. Looked up from germline, CDR1 is MNHNY and CDR2 is SVGAGI (reference sequence). CDR3: CASSVTGFYGYTF. CDR3 bases: TGTGCCAGCAGCGTTACAGGGTTCTATGGCTACACCTTC.

V usage is TRBV20-1 and J usage is TRBJ1-1, with TRBD1 matching over 8 bases. V gave up 6 bases and J gave up 11 bases; unmatched junction bases: 5. The CDR3 consists of 10 residues. CDR1 DFQATT and CDR2 SNEGSKA come from the germline V gene (reference sequence). The CDR3 loop reads CSAKQGEAFF. CDR3 DNA sequence: TGCAGTGCCAAACAGGGGGAGGCTTTCTTT.